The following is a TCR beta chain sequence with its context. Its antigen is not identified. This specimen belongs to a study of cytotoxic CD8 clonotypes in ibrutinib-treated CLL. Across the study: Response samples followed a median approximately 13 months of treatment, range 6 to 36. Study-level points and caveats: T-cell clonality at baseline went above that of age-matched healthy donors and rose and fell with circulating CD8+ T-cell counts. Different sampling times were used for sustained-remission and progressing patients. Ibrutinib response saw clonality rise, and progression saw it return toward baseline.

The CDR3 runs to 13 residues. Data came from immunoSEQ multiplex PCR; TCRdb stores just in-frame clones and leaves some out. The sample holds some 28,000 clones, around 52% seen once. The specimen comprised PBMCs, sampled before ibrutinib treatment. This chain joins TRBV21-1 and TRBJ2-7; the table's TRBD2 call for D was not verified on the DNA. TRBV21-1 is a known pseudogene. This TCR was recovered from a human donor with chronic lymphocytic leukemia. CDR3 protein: CASSKGNCLEQYF. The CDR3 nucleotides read TGTGCCAGCAGCAAAGGTAACTGCCTGGAGCAGTACTTC.